This T cell receptor beta chain was identified in a study of regulatory T cells in long-lasting Graves disease. Time point denoted: newly diagnosed GD, antithyroid drugs for less than 3 months. Isolated PBMC RNA provided the starting material for the TCR library. Patients of an endocrinology department in Xi'an, China, were included. This clonotype was seen repeatedly, ten times or more. To make TCR beta libraries, researchers used iRepertoire HTBI primers and Arm-PCR of CDR3 regions. TCRdb reprocessed the multiplex PCR reads via MiXCR and lists one record per CDR3 protein. The table has under 300,000 distinct CDR3 sequences, 20% seen once. In germline, CDR1 is KGHDR, CDR2 SFDVKD. V lost 5 bases, J lost 2 bases, and 8 bases lay in between. CDR3 length: 13 amino acids.

The source was peripheral blood mononuclear cells (PBMCs), collected at new diagnosis, from a patient treated with antithyroid drugs. J is TRBJ1-2 and V is TRBV24-1; D gene ambiguous. This TCR was recovered from a female donor with Graves disease. The CDR3 DNA is TGTGCCACCAGTGGGTTGGGGAACTATGGCTACACCTTC. As protein: CATSGLGNYGYTF.